Listed here are 24 T cell receptor beta chains from one sample, sequenced in a study of T cells in narcolepsy. The assay was immunoSEQ multiplex PCR, and TCRdb's table has in-frame clones only and misses some. The repertoire holds tens of thousands of clones, 87% seen once, with 0.8% to 0.95% in the top ten. Sequencing used CD45RA- memory CD4+ T cells from PBMCs. Receptors originate from a human donor with narcolepsy.

This clone has just one count. The CDR3 DNA is TGCGCCAGCAGCCAAGACACAGGGGGGAACATTCAGTACTTC. It codes for CASSQDTGGNIQYF. The chain joins TRBV4-3 to TRBJ2-4, with TRBD1 matching over 8 bases. CDR3 length: 14 residues. Germline V gene data show CDR1 as LGHNA and CDR2 as YSLEER. Trimming took 0 bases from V and 7 from J; bases not matched to a gene: 2.

This rearrangement joins TRBV6-5 to TRBJ2-7, with D perhaps given as TRBD1 or TRBD2 (6 bases each). The CDR3 has 15 amino acids. V lost 4 bases and J lost 4, with 17 bases in between. The germline V gene has CDR1 MNHEY and CDR2 SVGAGI. The CDR3 nucleotides are TGTGCCAGCAGTTCCCCCAGACAGGAGGGTTACGAGCAGTACTTC. Residues: CASSSPRQEGYEQYF.

The rearrangement uses TRBV19 and TRBJ1-6, with TRBD1 identical over 10 bases. V dropped 7 bases and J dropped 5; count of bases not matched to a gene: 5. From germline, CDR1 is LNHDA and CDR2 SQIVND (reference sequence). This CDR3 is 15 amino acids long. CDR3 sequence (DNA): TGTGCCAGTAAGACAGGGGGCCTTAATAATTCACCCCTCCACTTT. Amino acids: CASKTGGLNNSPLHF. The full variable domain, with the rest looked up from reference TRBV19 and TRBJ1-6, is DGGITQSPKYLFRKEGQNVTLSCEQNLNHDAMYWYRQDPGQGLRLIYYSQIVNDFQKGDIAEGYSVSREKKESFPLTVTSAQKNPTAFYLCASKTGGLNNSPLHFGNGTRLTVT.

The chain recombines TRBV5-1 with TRBJ2-1; TRBD2 is a possible D gene (6 bases). The CDR3 is 15 residues long. The germline CDR1 and CDR2 sequences are SGHRS and YFSETQ. Trimming took off 3 bases at V and 3 bases at J, with 13 bases between the two ends. This chain's CDR3 is CASSSGVGGYNEQFF. The CDR3 bases are TGCGCCAGCAGCTCCGGCGTCGGGGGCTACAATGAGCAGTTCTTC.

This chain joins TRBV5-1 and TRBJ1-1, with D unclear. V lost 2 bases to trimming and J lost 5 bases, with 13 bases between them. Germline V gene sequence: CDR1 SGHRS, CDR2 YFSETQ. The CDR3 is 14 residues long. CDR3 nucleotide sequence: TGCGCCAGCAGCTTCCCGGACGGGCTAACTGAAGCTTTCTTT. Protein sequence: CASSFPDGLTEAFF.

The chain is built from TRBV6-5 and TRBJ2-7; D is unclear. There are 14 residues in the CDR3. Germline lookup yields CDR1 MNHEY and CDR2 SVGAGI. V was shortened by 5 bases and J by 0 bases, with 11 bases between the two germline ends. CDR3 sequence reads: CASSVSGLSYEQYF. The CDR3 DNA sequence: TGTGCCAGCAGTGTATCGGGCCTCTCCTACGAGCAGTACTTC.

The CDR3 protein is CSATQDNGNTIYF. The CDR3 nucleotides read TGCAGCGCAACCCAGGACAATGGGAACACCATATATTTT. The gene calls are TRBV29-1 and TRBJ1-3, with a weak D call TRBD1 (5 bases). V was clipped by 7 bases and J by 7 bases, with 17 bases between them. Germline V gives CDR1 SQVTM, CDR2 ANQGSEA. The CDR3 has 13 residues. Together with reference TRBV29-1 and TRBJ1-3, the CDR3 gives the full variable domain: SAVISQKPSRDICQRGTSLTIQCQVDSQVTMMFWYRQQPGQSLTLIATANQGSEATYESGFVIDKFPISRPNLTFSTLTVSNMSPEDSSIYLCSATQDNGNTIYFGEGSWLTVV.

The J gene is TRBJ2-7, the V gene TRBV5-5; perhaps D is TRBD1 or TRBD2 (5 bases each). Germline V lookup: CDR1 SGHKS, CDR2 YYEKEE (reference sequence). The CDR3 runs 15 residues. Trimming pared 4 bases from V and 3 bases from J, leaving 17 bases between. The CDR3 reads CASSAIREPGYEQYF. In DNA form, the CDR3 reads TGTGCCAGCAGCGCGATCAGGGAGCCGGGCTACGAGCAGTACTTC.

The genes are TRBV28 and TRBJ1-3; D might be TRBD1 (5 bases). There are 15 residues in the CDR3. V shed 4 bases and J shed 4 bases, with 14 bases lying between them. CDR1 and CDR2 from the germline V gene are MDHEN and SYDVKM. The CDR3 DNA sequence: TGTGCCAGCAGTTCGCCGGACGGGGCAGGAAACACCATATATTTT. Its protein is CASSSPDGAGNTIYF. Variable domain in full (rest from reference TRBV28 and TRBJ1-3): DVKVTQSSRYLVKRTGEKVFLECVQDMDHENMFWYRQDPGLGLRLIYFSYDVKMKEKGDIPEGYSVSREKKERFSLILESASTNQTSMYLCASSSPDGAGNTIYFGEGSWLTVV.

V is TRBV2 and J is TRBJ2-7, with a weak D call TRBD2 (6 bases). The CDR3 runs to 12 residues. Trimming removed 7 bases at V and 1 base at J, with 8 bases between. In germline, CDR1 is SNHLY, CDR2 FYNNEI. The CDR3 nucleotides are TGTGCCAGCAAAAGCGGGTCCTACGAGCAGTACTTC. The encoded protein is CASKSGSYEQYF.

This clone was observed a handful of times. The DNA for the CDR3 is TGCGCCAGCAGCCAAGAGGCAGGGGGCAATCAGCCCCAGCATTTT. This translates into CASSQEAGGNQPQHF. The chain has TRBV4-3 and TRBJ1-5, with D perhaps matching TRBD1 (6 bases). V lost 0 bases, J lost 2 bases, and 8 bases lay in between. The CDR3 totals 15 residues. CDR1 is LGHNA, CDR2 YSLEER, per germline.

This chain uses TRBV7-8 with TRBJ2-3; D is unclear. Trimming removed 4 bases from V and 6 bases from J, with 8 bases in between. The CDR3 is 12 residues long. Germline-derived CDR1 and CDR2 are SGHVS and FQNEAQ. In DNA, the CDR3 is TGTGCCAGCAGCTCACATGGGGATACGCAGTATTTT. Protein product: CASSSHGDTQYF. Full variable domain (outside the CDR3, taken from reference TRBV7-8 and TRBJ2-3): GAGVSQSPRYKVAKRGQDVALRCDPISGHVSLFWYQQALGQGPEFLTYFQNEAQLDKSGLPSDRFFAERPEGSVSTLKIQRTQQEDSAVYLCASSSHGDTQYFGPGTRLTVL.

The chain couples TRBV6-6 to TRBJ2-1; 7 nucleotides agree with TRBD1. This CDR3 is 15 amino acids long. Germline lookup yields CDR1 MNHNY and CDR2 SVGAGI (reference sequence). Unmatched junction bases numbered 8, after V lost 5 bases and J lost 4 bases. In DNA, the CDR3 is TGTGCCAGCAGTAGGAACAGGGGATCGTACAATGAGCAGTTCTTC. It translates to CASSRNRGSYNEQFF.

The J gene is TRBJ1-4, the V gene TRBV6-1; D gene uncertain. CDR1 is MNHNS and CDR2 is SASEGT in the germline V gene. The CDR3 is 15 amino acids. The V end was cut by 8 bases, the J end by 0 bases, with 13 bases between. CDR3: CASLRILATNEKLFF. The CDR3 nucleotides are TGTGCCAGCCTCCGGATACTAGCAACTAATGAAAAACTGTTTTTT.

The chain carries TRBV2 and TRBJ1-4, with D tentatively TRBD1 (5 bases). V shed 4 bases and J shed 5 bases, with 11 bases lying between them. The length of the CDR3 is 14 residues. CDR1 and CDR2 (germline): SNHLY, FYNNEI. The CDR3 spells CASSGQGFNEKLFF. CDR3 in DNA: TGTGCCAGCAGTGGGCAGGGTTTCAATGAAAAACTGTTTTTT.

The rearrangement uses TRBV28 and TRBJ1-2; TRBD1 might be the D (5 bases). The CDR3 runs to 12 residues. The germline V gene encodes CDR1 MDHEN and CDR2 SYDVKM. Trimming removed 7 bases from V and 3 bases from J, with 9 bases in between. DNA of the CDR3: TGTGCCAGCACCCGGGGCTACTATGGCTACACCTTC. It yields the protein CASTRGYYGYTF.

V and J are TRBV5-1 and TRBJ1-2; the match to TRBD1 covers 8 bases. The CDR3 covers 16 residues. V dropped 0 bases and J dropped 3; count of bases not matched to a gene: 7. CDR1 SGHRS and CDR2 YFSETQ come from the germline V gene. The chain's CDR3 is CASSLGPTGQDYGYTF. CDR3 nucleotide sequence: TGCGCCAGCAGCTTGGGACCTACGGGACAGGACTATGGCTACACCTTC.

About this clone itself: This CDR3 is also generated by other DNA sequences in the sample. The rearrangement uses TRBV18 and TRBJ2-7; D ambiguous. V gave up 6 bases and J gave up 2 bases, with 8 bases separating them. The CDR3 has 12 residues. Looked up from germline, CDR1 is KGHSH and CDR2 is LQKENI. The CDR3 coding sequence is TGTGCCAGCTCCGGAGACACCTACGAGCAGTACTTC. Its protein product is CASSGDTYEQYF.

V is TRBV6-5 and J is TRBJ1-5, with TRBD1 as a possible D gene (6 bases). There are 14 residues in the CDR3. Trimming removed 5 bases at V and 3 bases at J, with 11 bases between. Germline values: CDR1 MNHEY, CDR2 SVGAGI. This CDR3 is CASSIQGANQPQHF. CDR3 nucleotide sequence: TGTGCCAGCAGTATACAGGGAGCCAATCAGCCCCAGCATTTT.

The V gene is TRBV7-2, the J gene TRBJ2-1; D unclear. Germline lookup yields CDR1 SGHTA and CDR2 FQGNSA. V lost 3 bases and J lost 10, with 13 bases in between. The CDR3 is 13 residues long. DNA for the CDR3: TGTGCCAGCAGCTTTAAAGCTTCGGTGGAGCAGTTCTTC. It encodes CASSFKASVEQFF. Supplemented by reference TRBV7-2 and TRBJ2-1, the full variable domain reads GAGVSQSPSNKVTEKGKDVELRCDPISGHTALYWYRQSLGQGLEFLIYFQGNSAPDKSGLPSDRFSAERTGGSVSTLTIQRTQQEDSAVYLCASSFKASVEQFFGPGTRLTVL.

The chain combines TRBV12-5 with TRBJ1-2, with D tentatively TRBD1 (5 bases). The germline V gene has CDR1 LGHNT and CDR2 FRNRAP. This CDR3 spans 13 amino acids. V was pared by 3 bases and J by 5 bases, with 10 bases between. Written as DNA, the CDR3 is TGTGCTAGTGGTTTAGCGGGGACTTATGGCTACACCTTC. Its translation: CASGLAGTYGYTF.

The chain employs TRBV4-2 and TRBJ2-5; possibly TRBD1 or TRBD2 for D (5 bases each). Trimming removed 5 bases from V and 4 bases from J, with 17 bases in between. CDR1 and CDR2 from the germline V gene are LGHNA and YNFKEQ. There are 15 residues in the CDR3. The CDR3 here is CASSTQPGRLETQYF. Written as DNA, the CDR3 is TGTGCCAGCAGCACCCAACCGGGACGCCTAGAGACCCAGTACTTC.

The chain combines TRBV5-4 with TRBJ1-4, with a weak D call TRBD1 (5 bases). V gave up 4 bases and J gave up 3 bases, with 13 bases separating them. The CDR3 length is 15 residues. Per germline, CDR1 SGHNT and CDR2 YYREEE (reference sequence). The CDR3, as DNA: TGTGCCAGCAGCCCGGGGCGAGGACCTAATGAAAAACTGTTTTTT. Translating gives CASSPGRGPNEKLFF.

As regards this clone: At one of its ends the junction is not consistent with the germline gene, which may arise from a read error. This sequence joins TRBV11-2 and TRBJ2-7; D assignment may be TRBD1 or TRBD2 (5 bases each). This CDR3 region has 16 residues. The germline CDR1 and CDR2 sequences are SGHAT and FQNNGV. CDR3 DNA: TGTGCCAGCAGCTTGGGTCCGGGACGGAGCTCCTACGGGCAGTACTTC. Its protein is CASSLGPGRSSYGQYF.